This T cell receptor beta chain was sequenced in a study of identical twins. Healthy Caucasians provided all donations. This clonotype appeared a few times. V was shortened by 3 bases and J by 8 bases, with 15 bases between the two germline ends. Germline V gene data show CDR1 as SGDLS and CDR2 as YYNGEE. This CDR3 is 14 amino acids long. A single record per CDR3 protein comes from TCRdb applying MiXCR to the 5' RACE reads. The table lists some 560,000 distinct CDR3 sequences, around 9.6% of them singletons. The same specimen was also included in a second study, on yellow fever vaccine responses in identical twins. As reported in that work: Twins reportedly had a vaccine T cell response that seemed partly convergent, partly personalized.

This TCR derives from a woman between 18 and 29 years old in good health. Sequenced input: PBMCs. V usage is TRBV9 and J usage is TRBJ1-5; the D is unclear. Here the CDR3 reads CASSETAGIEPQHF. The CDR3 DNA reads TGTGCCAGCAGCGAGACCGCGGGGATTGAGCCCCAGCATTTT.